A single sample gave rise to the 32 T cell receptor beta chains below, sequenced in a study of cytomegalovirus exposure and HLA in healthy donors (dated by TCRdb to about 2017). Libraries were made using the immunoSEQ multiplex PCR assay. For the multiplex PCR, a mixture combining 60 forward primers for TCR Vbeta segments and 13 reverse primers for TCR Jbeta segments was used. TCRdb's version of the immuneACCESS table is confined to in-frame rearrangements and falls short of the full clone set. An unresolved V gene accounts for under half of the shortfall where checked; the remainder is of unknown origin. The sample table shows tens of thousands of clones, and 66% are seen once. The ten largest clones take up 15% to 20% of the sample. The sample was PBMCs. The origin of the receptors is a man over 45 in good health and CMV-seropositive.

The chain uses TRBV19 and TRBJ2-7, with D tentatively TRBD2 (6 bases). The CDR3 is made up of 14 amino acids. Trimming took off 6 bases at V and 2 bases at J, with 14 bases between the two ends. CDR1 LNHDA and CDR2 SQIVND come from the germline V gene (reference sequence). CDR3 sequence: CASSDAGLPYEQYF. The CDR3 region has the DNA TGTGCCAGTAGCGACGCGGGACTCCCCTACGAGCAGTACTTC.

For this clone: Its ends do not fully match the called genes, so a read error is possible. Other DNA sequences within the sample encode an identical CDR3. The chain has TRBV7-9 and TRBJ1-1, with TRBD1 matching 9 bases. The CDR3 covers 14 residues. The germline V gene has CDR1 SEHNR and CDR2 FQNEAQ (reference sequence). CDR3 in DNA: TGTGCCAGCAGCCCCATGGGACAGGGCACTGAAGCCTTCTTT. This codes for CASSPMGQGTEAFF.

This chain uses TRBV28 with TRBJ1-1; 8 bases are shared with TRBD1. Per germline, CDR1 MDHEN and CDR2 SYDVKM. The CDR3 has 15 residues. The trim removed 5 bases at V and 4 bases at J, leaving 9 bases unmatched. CDR3 DNA sequence: TGTGCCAGCAGTCGCCGGACAGGGATGTCCACTGAAGCTTTCTTT. Translating gives CASSRRTGMSTEAFF.

The chain recombines TRBV19 with TRBJ1-3; D not resolved. Germline-derived CDR1 and CDR2 are LNHDA and SQIVND (reference sequence). Trimming cost V 5 bases and J 1 base, with 6 bases left between them. The CDR3 runs to 13 residues. The CDR3 nucleotides are TGTGCCAGTAGTTCCCCATCTGGAAACACCATATATTTT. Its protein product is CASSSPSGNTIYF.

This clone was observed a few times. The genes are TRBV10-1 and TRBJ2-7; the match to TRBD1 covers 7 bases. Trimming removed 8 bases from V and 2 bases from J; junction bases left unmatched: 3. CDR1 is WNHNN, CDR2 SYGVQD, per germline (reference sequence). This CDR3 has 12 amino acids. The CDR3 nucleotides are TGCGCCAGCGGACAGGAACCCTACGAGCAGTACTTC. It yields the protein CASGQEPYEQYF.

The rearrangement links TRBV11-2 to TRBJ2-3; TRBD1 matches 9 bases. The CDR3 has 16 residues. V gave up 4 bases and J gave up 1 base; unmatched junction bases: 6. The germline V gene encodes CDR1 SGHAT and CDR2 FQNNGV. As DNA, the CDR3 is TGTGCCAGCAGCTCAACAGGGGGCTACGGCACAGATACGCAGTATTTT. Translation: CASSSTGGYGTDTQYF.

This chain joins TRBV7-3 and TRBJ2-5, with unresolved D. The V gene lost 2 bases and the J gene lost 3 bases, with 7 bases spanning the gap. The CDR3 is made up of 13 amino acids. Germline V lookup: CDR1 SGHTA, CDR2 FQGTGA. The CDR3 loop is CASSLARKETQYF. In nucleotides, the CDR3 is TGTGCCAGCAGCTTAGCTAGGAAAGAGACCCAGTACTTC.

The chain uses TRBV7-2 and TRBJ2-2; no definite D call. There are 16 residues in the CDR3. CDR1 is SGHTA, CDR2 FQGNSA, per germline. Trimming shortened V by 1 base and J by 4 bases, and 13 bases separated the two germline ends. The CDR3 sequence is CASSLVAISITGELFF. The CDR3 nucleotides read TGTGCCAGCAGCTTAGTTGCGATTTCCATCACCGGGGAGCTGTTTTTT.

The chain links TRBV5-4 to TRBJ2-3; 15 nucleotides agree with TRBD2. V was pared by 4 bases and J by 0 bases, with 3 bases of the junction left unmatched. Germline lookup yields CDR1 SGHNT and CDR2 YYREEE (reference sequence). This CDR3 region has 17 residues. CDR3 loop: CASSRTSGGVSTDTQYF. CDR3 sequence (DNA): TGTGCCAGCAGCCGGACTAGCGGGGGGGTAAGCACAGATACGCAGTATTTT.

Concerning this clone itself: The germline gene is not matched at one end of the junction; a read error may be the cause. The chain recombines TRBV9 with TRBJ1-6; TRBD1 agrees at 7 bases. Per the germline V gene, CDR1 is SGDLS and CDR2 is YYNGEE. The CDR3 length is 16 residues. The CDR3 coding sequence is TGTGCCGGCAGCGCCGATCCCGGGACAGAAAATTCACCCCTCCACTTT. It encodes CAGSADPGTENSPLHF.

The chain recombines TRBV5-1 with TRBJ2-5; 9 bases map to TRBD2. J gave up 2 bases and V 1 base, and 0 bases lay outside the gene matches. The CDR3 is 14 residues long. CDR1 and CDR2 (germline): SGHRS, YFSETQ. The CDR3 spells CASSLTSGQETQYF. For the CDR3, the DNA is TGCGCCAGCAGCTTGACTAGCGGGCAAGAGACCCAGTACTTC.

This chain joins TRBV15 and TRBJ1-6, with D uncertain. Germline CDR1 and CDR2: LNHNV and YYDKDF (reference sequence). The CDR3 contains 15 residues. The germline V and J ends were trimmed by 3 bases and 5 bases, with 11 bases remaining between them. CDR3 protein: CATSRAAHNNSPLHF. The CDR3 coding sequence is TGTGCCACCAGCAGGGCCGCTCATAATAATTCACCCCTCCACTTT.

The chain links TRBV7-6 to TRBJ2-3, with TRBD1 as a possible D gene (6 bases). Per germline, CDR1 SGHVS and CDR2 FNYEAQ. The CDR3 loop spans 14 amino acids. The V end lost 5 bases, the J end lost 2 bases, and 11 bases lay between the germline ends. This chain's CDR3 is CASSPRTATDTQYF. CDR3 sequence (DNA): TGTGCCAGCAGCCCGCGGACAGCCACAGATACGCAGTATTTT.

The CDR3 DNA sequence: TGTGCCAGCAGTGAACCGCCCGGGGGGACTTTCTTT. This encodes CASSEPPGGTFF. The rearrangement joins TRBV6-1 to TRBJ1-1, with TRBD1 as a possible D gene (5 bases). CDR1 MNHNS and CDR2 SASEGT come from the germline V gene. Trimming removed 2 bases at V and 12 bases at J, with 13 bases between. This CDR3 is built from 12 residues.

This sequence joins TRBV6-5 and TRBJ2-5, with D tentatively TRBD2 (5 bases). V lost 6 bases and J 4 bases, leaving 15 bases between the germline ends. Germline V lookup: CDR1 MNHEY, CDR2 SVGAGI. This CDR3 is 14 amino acids long. In DNA, the CDR3 is TGTGCCAGCAGCCTCACTCCGGGGAGAGAGACCCAGTACTTC. Its translation is CASSLTPGRETQYF.

The genes are TRBV20-1 and TRBJ2-5; 7 bases map to TRBD2. CDR1 DFQATT and CDR2 SNEGSKA come from the germline V gene (reference sequence). The CDR3 has 11 residues. The CDR3 protein is CRGVGGETQYF. The CDR3 coding sequence is TGCAGGGGGGTGGGGGGGGAGACCCAGTACTTC.

This clone has just one count. The chain combines TRBV29-1 with TRBJ2-7; D might be TRBD2 (5 bases). The CDR3 runs 13 residues. Germline V gene data show CDR1 as SQVTM and CDR2 as ANQGSEA. The V gene lost 6 bases and the J gene lost 1 base, with 13 bases spanning the gap. Written as DNA, the CDR3 is TGCAGCGTCCTTGAGGGCCCTTCCTACGAGCAGTACTTC. This codes for CSVLEGPSYEQYF.

A single count supports this clone. The chain recombines TRBV27 with TRBJ1-6; D gene unclear. The V end was cut by 5 bases, the J end by 9 bases, with 17 bases between. This CDR3 is 15 amino acids long. The germline CDR1 and CDR2 sequences are MNHEY and SMNVEV (reference sequence). The CDR3 here is CASSLGREVSSPLHF. The CDR3, as DNA: TGTGCCAGCAGTCTCGGCCGGGAAGTTAGTTCACCCCTCCACTTT.

The chain has TRBV28 and TRBJ1-4; 9 nucleotides line up with TRBD1. Trimming at V came to 6 bases and at J to 8 bases, leaving 7 bases not matched to a gene. Per the germline V gene, CDR1 is MDHEN and CDR2 is SYDVKM. The CDR3 consists of 14 residues. CDR3 bases: TGTGCCAGCAGCACGGGACAGGGTCACGAAAAACTGTTTTTT. Amino acid sequence: CASSTGQGHEKLFF.

The chain joins TRBV4-1 to TRBJ1-4, with 8 bases lining up with TRBD1. V gave up 1 base and J gave up 7 bases; unmatched junction bases: 5. The CDR3 runs to 15 residues. Germline V gene lookup returns CDR1 MGHRA and CDR2 YSYEKL. The DNA of the CDR3 is TGCGCCAGCAGCCAAGCCGGACAGGGCAGTGAAAAACTGTTTTTT. Protein sequence: CASSQAGQGSEKLFF.

This chain connects TRBV7-2 to TRBJ2-1; tentative D call: TRBD2 (5 bases). CDR3 length: 15 amino acids. Trimming shortened V by 0 bases and J by 3 bases, and 9 bases separated the two germline ends. Germline V gives CDR1 SGHTA, CDR2 FQGNSA. In nucleotides, the CDR3 is TGTGCCAGCAGCTTAGCACAGAGCGGCTACAATGAGCAGTTCTTC. Its protein is CASSLAQSGYNEQFF.

This clone was picked up a small number of times. The chain employs TRBV7-9 and TRBJ1-4; TRBD1 is a possible D gene (6 bases). V lost 4 bases and J 7 bases, leaving 16 bases between the germline ends. The germline CDR1 and CDR2 sequences are SEHNR and FQNEAQ (reference sequence). This CDR3 comprises 15 residues. The CDR3 coding sequence is TGTGCCAGCAGCTCCCCCGGGGGGGGCTTTGAAAAACTGTTTTTT. The encoded protein is CASSSPGGGFEKLFF.

V usage is TRBV2 and J usage is TRBJ1-5, with 12 bases identical to TRBD1. Trimming cost V 6 bases and J 4 bases; bases outside gene matches: 7. Germline V gene data show CDR1 as SNHLY and CDR2 as FYNNEI. This CDR3 comprises 16 residues. In DNA, the CDR3 is TGTGCCAGCAGAAGACCGGGACAGGGGGCGAATCAGCCCCAGCATTTT. Protein sequence: CASRRPGQGANQPQHF.

V usage is TRBV7-2 and J usage is TRBJ1-2; 9 bases match TRBD1. Germline assignment: CDR1 SGHTA and CDR2 FQGNSA. This CDR3 is built from 14 residues. Germline trimming cut 4 bases from V and 5 bases from J; bases unmatched to any gene: 5. The CDR3 sequence: CASSSGTGRYGYTF. CDR3 DNA: TGTGCCAGCAGCTCTGGGACAGGGAGGTATGGCTACACCTTC.

CDR3: CASSPRGYNEQFF. Here the CDR3 DNA reads TGTGCCAGCAGCCCCCGAGGCTACAATGAGCAGTTCTTC. The gene calls are TRBV11-2 and TRBJ2-1, with D unclear. Trimming removed 5 bases at V and 3 bases at J, with 8 bases between. CDR1 is SGHAT, CDR2 FQNNGV, per germline. The CDR3 spans 13 residues.

This sequence joins TRBV7-2 and TRBJ2-4; 7 positions agree with TRBD1. Unmatched junction bases numbered 6, after V lost 5 bases and J lost 2 bases. CDR1 and CDR2 from the germline V gene are SGHTA and FQGNSA. The CDR3 totals 15 residues. The CDR3 loop is CASSLGGASKNIQYF. CDR3 sequence (DNA): TGTGCCAGCAGCCTAGGGGGCGCCTCCAAAAACATTCAGTACTTC. The full variable domain, with the rest looked up from reference TRBV7-2 and TRBJ2-4, is GAGVSQSPSNKVTEKGKDVELRCDPISGHTALYWYRQSLGQGLEFLIYFQGNSAPDKSGLPSDRFSAERTGGSVSTLTIQRTQQEDSAVYLCASSLGGASKNIQYFGAGTRLSVL.

This clone was seen a handful of times. The V call is TRBV7-9, the J call TRBJ2-7; D is unresolved. The V end was cut by 3 bases, the J end by 0 bases, with 3 bases between. Germline assignment: CDR1 SEHNR and CDR2 FQNEAQ (reference sequence). CDR3 length: 12 amino acids. CDR3 coding DNA: TGTGCCAGCAGCTTCGGCTCCTACGAGCAGTACTTC. Protein product: CASSFGSYEQYF.

The V and J genes are TRBV19 and TRBJ1-2; 9 bases fit TRBD1. Losses at the gene ends were 3 bases for V and 0 bases for J; bases not matched to a gene: 5. CDR3 length equals 16 residues. CDR1 is LNHDA, CDR2 SQIVND, per germline (reference sequence). CDR3 amino acids: CASSIPGQGSNYGYTF. Written as DNA, the CDR3 is TGTGCCAGTAGTATTCCGGGACAGGGATCTAACTATGGCTACACCTTC.

The chain links TRBV19 to TRBJ1-5, with a weak D call TRBD1 (6 bases). The CDR3 length is 15 residues. The V end was cut by 6 bases, the J end by 5 bases, with 17 bases between. CDR1 is LNHDA and CDR2 is SQIVND in the germline V gene (reference sequence). This CDR3 reads CASSPGQGRDQPQHF. CDR3 bases: TGTGCCAGTAGCCCAGGCCAGGGGCGAGATCAGCCCCAGCATTTT.

V is TRBV5-1 and J is TRBJ2-3, with D possibly matching TRBD1 (5 bases). V was shortened by 0 bases and J by 5 bases, with 10 bases between the two germline ends. This CDR3 spans 14 amino acids. Germline V gene sequence: CDR1 SGHRS, CDR2 YFSETQ. CDR3 sequence: CASSLGQNGDTQYF. Written as DNA, the CDR3 is TGCGCCAGCAGCTTGGGACAGAATGGAGATACGCAGTATTTT.

V gene TRBV4-1 combines with J gene TRBJ1-2; 7 bases fit TRBD1. The germline gives CDR1 MGHRA, CDR2 YSYEKL. The V and J ends lost 3 bases and 2 bases, in that order; junction bases with no gene match: 6. There are 15 residues in the CDR3. Here the CDR3 reads CASSQAGGTNYGYTF. The CDR3 nucleotides read TGCGCCAGCAGCCAGGCAGGGGGGACGAACTATGGCTACACCTTC.

The rearrangement uses TRBV9 and TRBJ1-2; TRBD1 matches at 7 bases. Germline V CDR1 and CDR2: SGDLS, YYNGEE. The CDR3 contains 12 residues. Trimming removed 4 bases from V and 10 bases from J; junction bases left unmatched: 7. The CDR3 spells CASSTWTGSYTF. The CDR3 DNA reads TGTGCCAGCAGCACTTGGACAGGTTCCTACACCTTC.